This T cell receptor beta chain was recorded in a study of blood T cell repertoires in COVID-19. Study summary: Material from acute and convalescent COVID-19 was sourced from the United States, Italy and Spain. T cells, B-cell-depleted T cells, or PBMCs provided the cDNA or gDNA that served as material.

Under the authors' procedure: Nucleated cell number was recorded as an estimate derived from reference gene primer amplification. Clones were read by immunoSEQ multiplex PCR, and TCRdb kept only the in-frame ones, dropping some. The D gene and trimming were derived from the DNA, and the V and J assignments and clone size from that table. The sample lists 260,000 or so clones, 81% occurring once. CDR3 size: 18 residues. J was trimmed by 4 bases and V by 1 base; bases with no gene match: 12. Looked up from germline, CDR1 is KGHSH and CDR2 is LQKENI. The clonotype originates from a woman of 80 years or more with COVID-19, enrolled during active disease. Material for sequencing was peripheral blood. J is TRBJ2-5 and V is TRBV18, with TRBD2 matching 10 bases. CDR3 amino acids: CASSPLSASGSRGETQYF. In DNA, the CDR3 is TGTGCCAGCTCACCACTCAGCGCTAGCGGGAGCCGAGGAGAGACCCAGTACTTC.